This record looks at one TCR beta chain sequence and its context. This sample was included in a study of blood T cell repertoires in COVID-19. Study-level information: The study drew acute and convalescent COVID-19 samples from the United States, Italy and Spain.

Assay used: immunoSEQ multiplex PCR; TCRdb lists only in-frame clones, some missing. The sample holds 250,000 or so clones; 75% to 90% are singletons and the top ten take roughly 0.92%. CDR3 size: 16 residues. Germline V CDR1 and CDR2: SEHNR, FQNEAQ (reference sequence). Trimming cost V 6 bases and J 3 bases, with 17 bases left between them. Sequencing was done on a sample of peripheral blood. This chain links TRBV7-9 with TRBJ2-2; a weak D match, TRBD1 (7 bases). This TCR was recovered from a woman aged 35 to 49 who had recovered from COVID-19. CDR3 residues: CASSYRQGGHTGELFF. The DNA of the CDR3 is TGTGCCAGCAGTTACCGACAGGGAGGTCACACCGGGGAGCTGTTTTTT.